These T cell receptor beta chains were read from a single sample in a study of HIV-infected patients and healthy controls. TCRdb independently ran MiXCR on the 5' RACE reads; one entry per CDR3 protein. The sample records 9,500 or so distinct CDR3 sequences, around 4.9% being singletons. This sample comprised blood, obtained before antiretroviral therapy. The source is an adult with HIV infection. Each CDR3 is given with its conserved first and last residue.

V,J,CDR3
TRBV20-1,TRBJ2-7,CSAPTGSSYEQYF
TRBV3-1,TRBJ1-1,CASSRETSGTEAFF
TRBV7-9,TRBJ2-5,CASRKQGYQETQYF
TRBV6-1,TRBJ1-5,CASSESIGAEPQHF
TRBV7-8,TRBJ2-5,CASSSSLAGGPEETQYF
TRBV19,TRBJ2-7,CATIAGAGEQYF
TRBV12-3/TRBV12-4,TRBJ1-1,CASRSPKGQGAEAFF
TRBV14,TRBJ1-1,CASSQVPRDYTEAFF
TRBV7-9,TRBJ2-5,CASSRLLYRGETQYF
TRBV12-3/TRBV12-4,TRBJ2-6,CASSLSSGANVLTF
TRBV5-5,TRBJ2-7,CASTLRGSYEQYF
TRBV3-1,TRBJ1-1,CASSQDLPAPMNTEAFF
TRBV20-1,TRBJ2-1,CSAEGLAWNEQFF
TRBV10-3,TRBJ2-7,CAISELLAGGYEQYF
TRBV12-5,TRBJ1-1,CASGLAHTEAFF
TRBV7-9,TRBJ1-1,CASSLAGTTEAFF
TRBV3-1,TRBJ2-7,CASSQERGELSEQYF
TRBV29-1,TRBJ2-7,CSVGGFYEQYF
TRBV7-9,TRBJ2-2,CASSFAGTGELFF
TRBV12-3/TRBV12-4,TRBJ2-7,CASSLAAGGLPVSYF
TRBV30,TRBJ2-1,CAWSVGSSGAYNEQFF
TRBV7-7,TRBJ2-4,CASSPTNTGIQYF